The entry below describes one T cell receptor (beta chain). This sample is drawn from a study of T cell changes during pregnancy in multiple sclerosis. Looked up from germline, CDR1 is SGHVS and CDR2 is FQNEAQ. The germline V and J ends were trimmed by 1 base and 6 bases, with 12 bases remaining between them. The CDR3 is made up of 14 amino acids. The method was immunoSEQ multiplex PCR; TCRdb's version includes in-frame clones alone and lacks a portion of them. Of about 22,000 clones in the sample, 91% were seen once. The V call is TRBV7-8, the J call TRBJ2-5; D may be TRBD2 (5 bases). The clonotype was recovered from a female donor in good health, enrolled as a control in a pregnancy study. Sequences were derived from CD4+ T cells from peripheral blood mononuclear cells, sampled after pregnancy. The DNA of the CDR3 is TGTGCCAGCAGCTTAGGTCCTAGCTTCCAGACCCAGTACTTC. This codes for CASSLGPSFQTQYF.